The rows below give T cell receptor beta chains drawn from one sample of a study of T cell responses to AZD1222 COVID-19 vaccine. Clones were read by immunoSEQ multiplex PCR, and TCRdb kept only the in-frame ones, dropping some. The data show 95,000 to 150,000 clones, roughly 86% seen once. The source material was peripheral blood, sampled on day 0 of AZD1222 vaccination. These receptors all come from an adult in good health. Both conserved end residues are part of each CDR3. D genes are given only for firm matches. Expanded clones are given a class, and other clones once, few, many or no size at all.

D: TRBD1; size: once; length: 20; J: TRBJ1-5; V: TRBV28; DNA: TGTGCCAGCAGTTTATTCCCCGGGACAGGGTACGACATAGCACATCAGCCCCAGCATTTT; CDR3: CASSLFPGTGYDIAHQPQHF
D: -; size: -; length: 15; J: TRBJ1-2; V: TRBV3-1/TRBV3-2; DNA: TGTGCCAGCAGCCAAGTCCACAGGTCCGACTATGGCTACACCTTC; CDR3: CASSQVHRSDYGYTF
D: -; size: -; length: 15; J: TRBJ1-3; V: TRBV9; DNA: TGTGCCAGCAGCGTAGCCGGGATGACTGGAAACACCATATATTTT; CDR3: CASSVAGMTGNTIYF
D: -; size: -; length: 15; J: TRBJ2-7; V: TRBV10-3; DNA: TGTGCCATCAGCCCTGGGACAACGGGTTCCTACGAGCAGTACTTC; CDR3: CAISPGTTGSYEQYF
D: TRBD1; size: -; length: 16; J: TRBJ1-2; V: TRBV27; DNA: TGTGCCAGCAGCCGGGACAGGGTTTCGGTAGTCTATGGCTACACCTTC; CDR3: CASSRDRVSVVYGYTF
D: -; size: -; length: 14; J: TRBJ1-2; V: TRBV6-5; DNA: TGTGCCAGCAGTTACGGAGGGGCCGGCTATGGCTACACCTTC; CDR3: CASSYGGAGYGYTF
D: -; size: -; length: 14; J: TRBJ2-3; V: TRBV5-1; DNA: TGCGCCAGCGCACAAGGTCCGGGGTTGGACACGCAGTATTTT; CDR3: CASAQGPGLDTQYF
D: TRBD1; size: -; length: 19; J: TRBJ1-4; V: TRBV4-1; DNA: TGCGCCAGCAGCCAACGGGGACAGGGAAGTTGGACAACTAATGAAAAACTGTTTTTT; CDR3: CASSQRGQGSWTTNEKLFF
D: TRBD2; size: -; length: 18; J: TRBJ2-7; V: TRBV6-2/TRBV6-3; DNA: TGTGCCAGCAGTTACGAGGCGGGGGGCCCTCGAAGCTCCTACGAGCAGTACTTC; CDR3: CASSYEAGGPRSSYEQYF
D: -; size: -; length: 14; J: TRBJ1-5; V: TRBV30; DNA: TGTGCCTCCCAAGACCGCTATAGCAATCAGCCCCAGCATTTT; CDR3: CASQDRYSNQPQHF
D: -; size: -; length: 15; J: TRBJ1-5; V: TRBV27; DNA: TGTGCCAGCAGTTTAGAGGGACGTTGGAATCAGCCCCAGCATTTT; CDR3: CASSLEGRWNQPQHF